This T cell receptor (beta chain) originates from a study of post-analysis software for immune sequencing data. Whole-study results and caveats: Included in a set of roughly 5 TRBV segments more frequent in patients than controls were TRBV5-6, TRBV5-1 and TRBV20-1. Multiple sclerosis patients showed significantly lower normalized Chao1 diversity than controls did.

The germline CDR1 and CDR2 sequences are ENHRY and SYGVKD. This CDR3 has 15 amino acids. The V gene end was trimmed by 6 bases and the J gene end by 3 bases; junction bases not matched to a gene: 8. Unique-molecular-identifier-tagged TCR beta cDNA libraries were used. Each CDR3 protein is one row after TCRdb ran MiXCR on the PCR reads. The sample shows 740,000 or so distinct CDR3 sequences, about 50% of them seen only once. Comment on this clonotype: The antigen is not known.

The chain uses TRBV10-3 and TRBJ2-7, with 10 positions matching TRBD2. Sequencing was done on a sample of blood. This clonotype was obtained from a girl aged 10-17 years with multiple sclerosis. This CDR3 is CAIRPTTSGHYEQYF. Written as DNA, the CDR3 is TGTGCCATCAGACCCACGACTAGCGGGCACTACGAGCAGTACTTC.